In its sample, the clone carrying this TCR beta chain was seen once. The repertoire was sequenced with immunoSEQ multiplex PCR; TCRdb's copy has only in-frame clones and lacks some. The sample lists about 400,000 clones, nearly 90% occurring once. The record originates from a study of blood T cell repertoires in COVID-19. The wider study: T cells, B-cell-depleted T cells, or PBMCs provided the cDNA or gDNA that served as material.

This CDR3 contains 14 residues. Trimming took 3 bases from V and 2 from J; bases not matched to a gene: 3. Germline loops: CDR1 LNHDA, CDR2 SQIVND (reference sequence). This clonotype was sampled from a woman in her 30s who had recovered from COVID-19. The sequenced sample consisted of PBMCs or T cells enriched from blood (not recorded which). V and J are TRBV19 and TRBJ2-7; 8 nucleotides align to TRBD2. CDR3 residues: CASSIRGGAYEQYF. CDR3 sequence (DNA): TGTGCCAGTAGTATCCGGGGGGGGGCCTACGAGCAGTACTTC.